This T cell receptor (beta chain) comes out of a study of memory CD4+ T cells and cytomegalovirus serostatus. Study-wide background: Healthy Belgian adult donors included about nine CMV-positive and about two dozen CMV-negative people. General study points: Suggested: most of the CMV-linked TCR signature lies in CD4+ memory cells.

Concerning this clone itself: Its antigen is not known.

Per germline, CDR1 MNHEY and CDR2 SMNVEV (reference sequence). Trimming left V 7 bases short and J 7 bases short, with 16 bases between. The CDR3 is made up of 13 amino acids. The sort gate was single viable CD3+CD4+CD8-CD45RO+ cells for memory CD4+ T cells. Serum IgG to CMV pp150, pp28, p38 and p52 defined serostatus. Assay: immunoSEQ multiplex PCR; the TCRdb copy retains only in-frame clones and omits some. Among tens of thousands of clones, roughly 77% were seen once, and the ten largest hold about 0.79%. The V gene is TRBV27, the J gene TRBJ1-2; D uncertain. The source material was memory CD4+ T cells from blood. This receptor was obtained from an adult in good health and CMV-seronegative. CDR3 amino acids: CASTNLGTRGYTF. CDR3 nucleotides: TGTGCCAGCACCAACCTAGGAACCCGTGGCTACACCTTC.